The entry below describes one TCR beta chain. Next came a second PCR, run for roughly 6 to 11 cycles, which used a sample-barcoded 5' primer along with a J-beta primer mix. TCRdb passed the 5' RACE reads through MiXCR, listing each CDR3 protein once. The profile shows about 720,000 distinct CDR3 sequences, 22% of them singletons. The sample originates from a study of blood T cells in healthy people across ages. The CDR3 totals 16 residues. V lost 4 bases and J lost 0, with 18 bases in between. The germline CDR1 and CDR2 sequences are DFQATT and SNEGSKA (reference sequence). Specimen: blood. The chain is built from TRBV20-1 and TRBJ2-5; tentatively, D is TRBD2 (5 bases). The sequence was obtained from a man in his 70s in good health. This CDR3 is CSAKPIDYSYQETQYF. CDR3 nucleotides: TGCAGTGCTAAGCCAATTGACTATTCGTACCAAGAGACCCAGTACTTC.